A single sample gave rise to the 25 T cell receptor beta chains below, sequenced in a study of blood T cell repertoires in COVID-19. TCRdb's table, derived via immunoSEQ multiplex PCR, lists solely in-frame clones and lacks some. The data contain a few hundred thousand clones, approximately 85% of them seen just once; the ten biggest clones take up just over 7%. What was sequenced was peripheral blood. The receptor source for this set is a human donor in a cohort sampled during active COVID-19.

This chain connects TRBV24-1 to TRBJ2-7; TRBD2 matches at 12 bases. The ends lost 2 bases at V and 7 bases at J; junction bases unmatched: 8. Germline assignment: CDR1 KGHDR and CDR2 SFDVKD. This CDR3 region has 16 residues. CDR3 amino acids: CATSDSTSGGPGEQYF. CDR3 in DNA: TGTGCCACCAGTGATTCGACTAGCGGGGGCCCCGGGGAGCAGTACTTC.

The CDR3 loop is CASRPPQDQPQHF. For the CDR3, the DNA is TGTGCCAGCAGACCCCCACAGGACCAGCCCCAGCATTTT. J is TRBJ1-5 and V is TRBV3-1 (or the pseudogene TRBV3-2); a weak D match, TRBD1 (5 bases). This CDR3 has 13 amino acids. Germline V gives CDR1 LGHDT, CDR2 YNNKEL (reference sequence). The ends were cut back, 6 bases at V and 7 bases at J, with 13 bases in the middle.

This clone was seen only a few times. The chain uses TRBV4-2 and TRBJ1-1; D ambiguous. The CDR3 length is 13 residues. The germline V gene has CDR1 LGHNA and CDR2 YNFKEQ. The V end lost 10 bases, the J end lost 0 bases, and 12 bases lay between the germline ends. The CDR3 DNA is TGTGCCACTAGAGGAAATGTGAACACTGAAGCTTTCTTT. The encoded protein is CATRGNVNTEAFF.

V usage is TRBV6-2 or TRBV6-3 and J usage is TRBJ2-3, with 10 bases fitting TRBD2. Trimming took 6 bases from V and 6 from J; bases not matched to a gene: 6. Germline lookup yields CDR1 MNHEY and CDR2 SVGEGT. CDR3 length: 14 amino acids. The CDR3 bases are TGTGCCAGCAGCCTGGGACTAGCGCCCGATACGCAGTATTTT. Translated: CASSLGLAPDTQYF.

This chain connects TRBV7-8 to TRBJ2-7; 8 bases match TRBD1. V lost 5 bases, J lost 2 bases, and 8 bases stayed unmatched. In germline, CDR1 is SGHVS, CDR2 FQNEAQ. CDR3 length: 15 residues. CDR3 protein: CASSGTGQVTYEQYF. In nucleotides, the CDR3 is TGTGCCAGCAGCGGCACGGGACAGGTTACCTACGAGCAGTACTTC.

The J gene is TRBJ2-5, the V gene TRBV30; D might be TRBD2 (6 bases). Germline assignment: CDR1 GTSNPN and CDR2 SVGIG (reference sequence). The V gene lost 3 bases and the J gene lost 3 bases, with 17 bases spanning the gap. The CDR3 totals 15 residues. Here the CDR3 reads CAWSFLSGLKETQYF. The CDR3 DNA is TGTGCCTGGAGCTTCCTTAGCGGACTAAAAGAGACCCAGTACTTC.

The chain joins TRBV7-8 to TRBJ2-2; 7 bases are shared with TRBD2. The germline V gene encodes CDR1 SGHVS and CDR2 FQNEAQ. The CDR3 is 15 residues long. J was trimmed by 3 bases and V by 0 bases; bases with no gene match: 1. The CDR3 nucleotides are TGTGCCAGCAGCTTAGCAGCGGGGTACACCGGGGAGCTGTTTTTT. It specifies CASSLAAGYTGELFF. Full variable domain (remainder filled in from reference TRBV7-8 and TRBJ2-2): GAGVSQSPRYKVAKRGQDVALRCDPISGHVSLFWYQQALGQGPEFLTYFQNEAQLDKSGLPSDRFFAERPEGSVSTLKIQRTQQEDSAVYLCASSLAAGYTGELFFGEGSRLTVL.

This clone was seen just once. The chain joins TRBV9 to TRBJ1-1; 8 nucleotides align to TRBD1. Germline loops: CDR1 SGDLS, CDR2 YYNGEE. Trimming cost V 0 bases and J 0 bases; bases outside gene matches: 7. This CDR3 contains 17 residues. The DNA for the CDR3 is TGTGCCAGCAGCGTAGCTACAGGGGGGCTCATGAACACTGAAGCTTTCTTT. Protein sequence: CASSVATGGLMNTEAFF. The variable domain in full, completed from reference TRBV9 and TRBJ1-1, reads DSGVTQTPKHLITATGQRVTLRCSPRSGDLSVYWYQQSLDQGLQFLIQYYNGEERAKGNILERFSAQQFPDLHSELNLSSLELGDSALYFCASSVATGGLMNTEAFFGQGTRLTVV.

J is TRBJ2-1 and V is TRBV3-1 (or the pseudogene TRBV3-2); D gene ambiguous. Per germline, CDR1 LGHDT and CDR2 YNNKEL (reference sequence). This CDR3 spans 12 amino acids. Deletions cut 1 base from V and 8 bases from J, with 6 bases between. The CDR3 region has the DNA TGTGCCAGCAGCCAAGGAGTTGATGAGCAGTTCTTC. This gives the protein CASSQGVDEQFF.

V usage is TRBV2 and J usage is TRBJ2-3; D call uncertain. This CDR3 comprises 16 residues. Germline CDR1 SNHLY, CDR2 FYNNEI. V dropped 3 bases and J dropped 2 bases, with 15 bases sitting between them. This CDR3 is CASSEFPGAYTDTQYF. DNA of the CDR3: TGTGCCAGCAGTGAGTTTCCAGGCGCCTACACAGATACGCAGTATTTT.

The rearrangement joins TRBV5-1 to TRBJ2-7; the D gene is possibly TRBD1 (6 bases). CDR3 size: 15 residues. Germline V gene sequence: CDR1 SGHRS, CDR2 YFSETQ. Trimming left V 4 bases short and J 2 bases short, with 16 bases between. This chain's CDR3 is CASSLTGHLTYEQYF. CDR3 DNA: TGCGCCAGCAGCCTGACGGGACACCTTACCTACGAGCAGTACTTC.

This clone came up once. The chain recombines TRBV18 with TRBJ1-2; D not certain. The CDR3 sequence is 14 residues long. V gave up 0 bases and J gave up 8 bases, with 13 bases separating them. Germline assignment: CDR1 KGHSH and CDR2 LQKENI. CDR3 amino acids: CASSPPEVYGGYTF. The CDR3 DNA is TGTGCCAGCTCACCACCCGAAGTTTACGGGGGCTACACCTTC.

Only one count was recorded for this clone. This chain links TRBV6-5 with TRBJ1-2; 10 nucleotides agree with TRBD1. Losses at the gene ends were 7 bases for V and 5 bases for J; bases not matched to a gene: 7. CDR1 and CDR2 from the germline V gene are MNHEY and SVGAGI. CDR3 length equals 14 residues. In DNA form, the CDR3 reads TGTGCCAGCACCCGACAGGGGGCACGTTATGGCTACACCTTC. Its protein is CASTRQGARYGYTF.

This CDR3 is CASSRDRVTGELFF. The CDR3, as DNA: TGCGCCAGCAGCCGGGACAGGGTGACCGGGGAGCTGTTTTTT. This chain links TRBV4-1 with TRBJ2-2; 9 nucleotides line up with TRBD1. Germline assignment: CDR1 MGHRA and CDR2 YSYEKL. This CDR3 comprises 14 residues. V trimming: 4 bases; J trimming: 5 bases; junction bases outside the gene matches: 2.

The rearrangement uses TRBV5-4 and TRBJ2-5, with TRBD2 matching 7 bases. Losses at the gene ends were 7 bases for V and 4 bases for J; bases not matched to a gene: 4. CDR3 size: 12 residues. Germline CDR1 and CDR2: SGHNT and YYREEE (reference sequence). CDR3 DNA: TGTGCCAGCGGGGGGACTACAGAGACCCAGTACTTC. It encodes CASGGTTETQYF.

This clone has a single count. The chain uses TRBV6-5 and TRBJ2-1; TRBD1 aligns across 7 bases. The CDR3 is 14 amino acids. Trimming removed 5 bases from V and 10 bases from J; junction bases left unmatched: 11. From germline, CDR1 is MNHEY and CDR2 SVGAGI. The DNA for the CDR3 is TGTGCCAGCAGTCCTTGGGGACAGTCGGACGAGCAGTTCTTC. As protein: CASSPWGQSDEQFF.

This chain connects TRBV11-2 to TRBJ1-2; 8 positions match TRBD1. The germline gives CDR1 SGHAT, CDR2 FQNNGV. This CDR3 has 14 amino acids. The V segment lost 3 bases and the J segment 5 bases; nucleotides outside the gene matches: 5. The CDR3 DNA reads TGTGCCAGCAGCTTTGCAGGGGGCCCATATGGCTACACCTTC. This translates into CASSFAGGPYGYTF. Full variable domain (remainder filled in from reference TRBV11-2 and TRBJ1-2): EAGVAQSPRYKIIEKRQSVAFWCNPISGHATLYWYQQILGQGPKLLIQFQNNGVVDDSQLPKDRFSAERLKGVDSTLKIQPAKLEDSAVYLCASSFAGGPYGYTFGSGTRLTVV.

This clone was found a few times. This sequence joins TRBV5-1 and TRBJ1-1; 7 bases line up with TRBD1. J lost 3 bases, V lost 7 bases, and 6 bases had no gene match. This CDR3 has 13 amino acids. CDR1 and CDR2 (germline): SGHRS, YFSETQ. The CDR3 reads CASLGQEDTEAFF. The CDR3 DNA is TGCGCCAGCCTCGGACAGGAGGACACTGAAGCTTTCTTT.

J is TRBJ1-1 and V is TRBV19, with 8 bases aligning to TRBD1. Per the germline V gene, CDR1 is LNHDA and CDR2 is SQIVND (reference sequence). The CDR3 sequence is 14 residues long. Trimming took 4 bases from V and 4 from J; bases not matched to a gene: 5. For the CDR3, the DNA is TGTGCCAGTAGTAGGACAGGGAAAGGCACTGAAGCTTTCTTT. Protein product: CASSRTGKGTEAFF.

V and J are TRBV18 and TRBJ1-2; D not certain. The germline V gene has CDR1 KGHSH and CDR2 LQKENI. Between the trimmed V and J ends, which lost 3 bases and 5 bases, there was a span of 16 bases. This CDR3 is built from 15 residues. The CDR3: CASSPELLRSYGYTF. The CDR3 DNA is TGTGCCAGCTCACCGGAGCTGCTTCGCTCTTATGGCTACACCTTC. The full variable domain, rest sourced from reference TRBV18 and TRBJ1-2, is NAGVMQNPRHLVRRRGQEARLRCSPMKGHSHVYWYRQLPEEGLKFMVYLQKENIIDESGMPKERFSAEFPKEGPSILRIQQVVRGDSAAYFCASSPELLRSYGYTFGSGTRLTVV.

The chain carries TRBV29-1 and TRBJ2-1; 12 positions match TRBD2. Per the germline V gene, CDR1 is SQVTM and CDR2 is ANQGSEA. The CDR3 extends over 19 amino acids. Trimming at V came to 6 bases and at J to 0 bases, leaving 15 bases not matched to a gene. The DNA for the CDR3 is TGCAGCGTGGGAGGTCAACTAGCGGGGGGAACTAGCTCCTACAATGAGCAGTTCTTC. As protein: CSVGGQLAGGTSSYNEQFF.

Concerning this clone itself: A junction end diverges from the germline sequence, so it may reflect a read error. The chain carries TRBV6-4 and TRBJ1-1; possible D gene TRBD1, 5 bases. There are 13 residues in the CDR3. The germline CDR1 and CDR2 sequences are MRHNA and SNTAGT. CDR3 loop: CASRGRGNSEAFF. The CDR3 nucleotides read TGTGCCAGCAGGGGACGGGGGAACTCTGAAGCTTTCTTT.

This sequence joins TRBV5-5 and TRBJ2-3; D is perhaps TRBD1 (6 bases). The CDR3 loop spans 16 amino acids. Trimming removed 4 bases at V and 2 bases at J, with 17 bases between. Germline CDR1 and CDR2: SGHKS and YYEKEE (reference sequence). CDR3 sequence (DNA): TGTGCCAGCAGCCGGCCCCAGGGGACAACCACAGATACGCAGTATTTT. Residues: CASSRPQGTTTDTQYF.

The rearrangement uses TRBV5-4 and TRBJ1-6; 7 bases agree with TRBD1. From germline, CDR1 is SGHNT and CDR2 YYREEE (reference sequence). The CDR3 is made up of 14 amino acids. Trimming cost V 8 bases and J 8 bases; bases outside gene matches: 10. The CDR3 bases are TGTGCCAGTCAACGTGGAGGGGGCGATTCACCCCTCCACTTT. Its protein product is CASQRGGGDSPLHF.

The chain is built from TRBV15 and TRBJ2-3, with 11 nucleotides matching TRBD2. V trimming: 2 bases; J trimming: 4 bases; junction bases outside the gene matches: 5. This CDR3 comprises 16 residues. The V gene's germline CDR1 is LNHNV and CDR2 YYDKDF (reference sequence). The CDR3 sequence: CATSRNPGLAADTQYF. In nucleotides, the CDR3 is TGTGCCACCAGCAGAAACCCGGGACTAGCGGCAGATACGCAGTATTTT.